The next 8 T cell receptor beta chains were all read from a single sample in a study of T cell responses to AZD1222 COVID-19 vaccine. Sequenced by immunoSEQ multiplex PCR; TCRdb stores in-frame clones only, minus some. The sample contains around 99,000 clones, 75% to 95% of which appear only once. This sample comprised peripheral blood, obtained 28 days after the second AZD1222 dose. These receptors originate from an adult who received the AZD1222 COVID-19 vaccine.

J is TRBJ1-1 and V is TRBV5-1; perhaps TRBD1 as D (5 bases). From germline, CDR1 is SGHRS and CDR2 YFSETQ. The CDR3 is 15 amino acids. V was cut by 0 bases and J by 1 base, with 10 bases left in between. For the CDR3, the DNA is TGCGCCAGCAGCTTGGCCGGACATACGAACACTGAAGCTTTCTTT. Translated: CASSLAGHTNTEAFF.

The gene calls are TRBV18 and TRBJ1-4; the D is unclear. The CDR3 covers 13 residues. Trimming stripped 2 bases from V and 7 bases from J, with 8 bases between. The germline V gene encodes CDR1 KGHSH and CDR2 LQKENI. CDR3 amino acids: CASSPSGSEKLFF. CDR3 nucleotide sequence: TGTGCCAGCTCACCATCTGGAAGTGAAAAACTGTTTTTT.

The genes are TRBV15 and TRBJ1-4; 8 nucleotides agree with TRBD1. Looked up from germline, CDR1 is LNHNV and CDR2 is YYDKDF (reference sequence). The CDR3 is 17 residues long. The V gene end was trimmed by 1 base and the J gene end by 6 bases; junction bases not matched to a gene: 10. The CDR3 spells CATSRVTAGTGHEKLFF. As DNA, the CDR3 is TGTGCCACCAGCAGAGTGACCGCCGGGACAGGTCATGAAAAACTGTTTTTT.

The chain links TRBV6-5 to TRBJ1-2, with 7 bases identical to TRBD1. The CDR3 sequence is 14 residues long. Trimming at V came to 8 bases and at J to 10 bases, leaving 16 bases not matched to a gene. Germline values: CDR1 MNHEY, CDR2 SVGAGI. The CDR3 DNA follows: TGTGCCAGCTCCCACAGGGGATTATCCCTCAACTACACCTTC. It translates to CASSHRGLSLNYTF.

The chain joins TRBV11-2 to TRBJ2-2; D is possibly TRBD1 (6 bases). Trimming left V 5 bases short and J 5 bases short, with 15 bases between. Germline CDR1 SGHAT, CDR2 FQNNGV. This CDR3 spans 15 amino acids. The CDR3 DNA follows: TGTGCCAGCAGCCCCACAGGGAAAGGGACCGGGGAGCTGTTTTTT. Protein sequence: CASSPTGKGTGELFF.

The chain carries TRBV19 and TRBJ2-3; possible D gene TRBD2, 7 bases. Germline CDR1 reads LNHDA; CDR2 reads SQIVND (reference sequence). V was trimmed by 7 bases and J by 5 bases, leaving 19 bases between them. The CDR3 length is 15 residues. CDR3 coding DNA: TGTGCCAGTACTATTCTGGGGGGGGCAGGAGATACGCAGTATTTT. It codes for CASTILGGAGDTQYF.

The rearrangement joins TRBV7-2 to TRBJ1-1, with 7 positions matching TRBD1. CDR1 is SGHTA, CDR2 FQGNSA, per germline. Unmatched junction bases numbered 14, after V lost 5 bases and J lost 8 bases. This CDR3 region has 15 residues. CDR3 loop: CASSITLDRAAEAFF. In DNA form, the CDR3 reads TGTGCCAGCAGCATCACACTCGACAGGGCTGCCGAAGCTTTCTTT.

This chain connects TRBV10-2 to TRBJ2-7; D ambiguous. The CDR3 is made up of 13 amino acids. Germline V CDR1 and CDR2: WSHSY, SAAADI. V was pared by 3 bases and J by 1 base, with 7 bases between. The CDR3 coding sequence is TGCGCCAGCAGTGAAGGTAGTTCCTACGAGCAGTACTTC. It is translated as CASSEGSSYEQYF.